One and the same sample provided the 18 T cell receptor beta chains below, sequenced in a study of CD8+ T cells in alopecia areata. Reverse transcribed after extraction, RNA yielded cDNA as the sequencing template. Assay used: immunoSEQ multiplex PCR; TCRdb lists only in-frame clones, some missing. The data contain roughly 200,000 clones, roughly 50% of them seen just once; the ten biggest clones take up about a tenth. The treatment was: oral pan-JAK inhibitor, 5-10 mg twice daily. Sequenced here: CD8+ T cells sorted from blood, sampled at week 24, from a patient treated with tofacitinib. Receptors originate from a human donor with alopecia areata.

This clone was counted once. V usage is TRBV2 and J usage is TRBJ1-1; no reliable D call. This CDR3 is 15 amino acids long. Trimming removed 3 bases from V and 0 bases from J, with 11 bases in between. CDR1 is SNHLY, CDR2 FYNNEI, per germline. Written as DNA, the CDR3 is TGTGCCAGCAGTGACAAGGGCACCTTGAACACTGAAGCTTTCTTT. Translated, it gives CASSDKGTLNTEAFF.

The rearrangement uses TRBV9 and TRBJ1-6, with D unresolved. The CDR3 extends over 12 amino acids. V lost 3 bases, J lost 7 bases, and 5 bases lay in between. Germline assignment: CDR1 SGDLS and CDR2 YYNGEE. CDR3 sequence reads: CASSAGNSPLHF. Here the CDR3 DNA reads TGTGCCAGCAGCGCTGGGAATTCACCCCTCCACTTT.

This chain links TRBV5-1 with TRBJ1-1; D is uncertain. There are 16 residues in the CDR3. Germline CDR1 SGHRS, CDR2 YFSETQ. With 4 bases removed from V and 3 bases from J, the gap between germline ends came to 19 bases. CDR3 sequence (DNA): TGCGCCAGCAGCCCCCGAGGTGGGCGATCGGACACTGAAGCTTTCTTT. Its protein is CASSPRGGRSDTEAFF.

J is TRBJ2-5 and V is TRBV6-6, with D possibly TRBD2 on 6 matching bases. Germline V CDR1 and CDR2: MNHNY, SVGAGI (reference sequence). Trimming left V 2 bases short and J 2 bases short, with 12 bases between. This CDR3 spans 15 amino acids. The CDR3 DNA sequence: TGTGCCAGCAGTTACGATGGCGGGGTACAAGAGACCCAGTACTTC. This gives the protein CASSYDGGVQETQYF.

The sample holds a few counts of this clone. The chain employs TRBV2 and TRBJ2-1; possibly TRBD1 or TRBD2 for D (6 bases each). Per germline, CDR1 SNHLY and CDR2 FYNNEI. The CDR3 is 11 amino acids. Trimming pared 7 bases from V and 10 bases from J, leaving 11 bases between. CDR3 loop: CASKGGLEQFF. Here the CDR3 DNA reads TGTGCCAGCAAAGGGGGACTCGAGCAGTTCTTC. Using reference TRBV2 and TRBJ2-1 for the parts outside the CDR3, the full variable domain is EPEVTQTPSHQVTQMGQEVILRCVPISNHLYFYWYRQILGQKVEFLVSFYNNEISEKSEIFDDQFSVERPDGSNFTLKIRSTKLEDSAMYFCASKGGLEQFFGPGTRLTVL.

This clone was detected a few times. The chain is built from TRBV29-1 and TRBJ1-2, with TRBD1 as a possible D gene (6 bases). The V end was cut by 4 bases, the J end by 7 bases, with 10 bases between. CDR3 size: 11 residues. Germline V gene lookup returns CDR1 SQVTM and CDR2 ANQGSEA. CDR3 nucleotide sequence: TGCAGCGTTGTTTTGGGGGCTGGCTACACCTTC. Translating gives CSVVLGAGYTF.

Only a few counts were recorded for this clone. This chain links TRBV10-3 with TRBJ1-4; 8 nucleotides align to TRBD1. The V gene end was trimmed by 8 bases and the J gene end by 8 bases; junction bases not matched to a gene: 10. The CDR3 runs to 14 residues. Germline V gene data show CDR1 as ENHRY and CDR2 as SYGVKD. CDR3 DNA: TGTGCCATCTGGGATGGACAGGGAGGGGAAAAACTGTTTTTT. Translating gives CAIWDGQGGEKLFF.

The chain couples TRBV7-9 to TRBJ2-7; D remains ambiguous. Trimming cost V 5 bases and J 0 bases, with 11 bases left between them. The CDR3 consists of 14 residues. CDR1 is SEHNR and CDR2 is FQNEAQ in the germline V gene (reference sequence). CDR3 amino acids: CASSPRPSSYEQYF. Here the CDR3 DNA reads TGTGCCAGCAGCCCTCGACCGAGCTCCTACGAGCAGTACTTC.

The rearrangement uses TRBV7-6 and TRBJ2-7; TRBD1 agrees at 9 bases. Germline V gene data show CDR1 as SGHVS and CDR2 as FNYEAQ. The CDR3 is 15 amino acids. V lost 5 bases to trimming and J lost 4 bases; unmatched junction nucleotides: 9. The CDR3 here is CASSPRQGVGYEQYF. CDR3 bases: TGTGCCAGCAGCCCCAGACAGGGGGTGGGGTACGAGCAGTACTTC.

This clone has only one observation. The rearrangement links TRBV15 to TRBJ2-1; no reliable D call. V lost 5 bases and J 4 bases, leaving 15 bases between the germline ends. This CDR3 contains 15 residues. Germline V CDR1 and CDR2: LNHNV, YYDKDF (reference sequence). Written as DNA, the CDR3 is TGTGCCACCAGCGAGGCAGTGTTTGGGTACAATGAGCAGTTCTTC. Its protein is CATSEAVFGYNEQFF.

The CDR3 is CSVPMTAGAFF. The CDR3 DNA reads TGCAGCGTTCCTATGACTGCCGGCGCTTTCTTT. V is TRBV29-1 and J is TRBJ1-1; D remains ambiguous. This CDR3 spans 11 amino acids. Germline loops: CDR1 SQVTM, CDR2 ANQGSEA. V lost 5 bases to trimming and J lost 11 bases, with 15 bases between them.

The V and J genes are TRBV5-1 and TRBJ2-3, with 9 bases fitting TRBD1. With 3 bases clipped from V and 6 bases from J, the junction kept 11 bases outside the gene matches. Germline V gives CDR1 SGHRS, CDR2 YFSETQ. The CDR3 totals 16 residues. In DNA form, the CDR3 reads TGCGCCAGCAGCTCCTCCGGGACAGGGTACCTCGATACGCAGTATTTT. It specifies CASSSSGTGYLDTQYF.

The chain has TRBV28 and TRBJ1-2; D remains ambiguous. The ends were cut back, 8 bases at V and 4 bases at J, with 17 bases in the middle. The CDR3 contains 14 residues. Germline CDR1 reads MDHEN; CDR2 reads SYDVKM. The DNA for the CDR3 is TGTGCCAGCGACGGTCGGGCAGGACTCTATGGCTACACCTTC. Translating gives CASDGRAGLYGYTF.

This clone was observed a few times. The chain is built from TRBV27 and TRBJ2-7; D is unresolved. Trimming took 7 bases from V and 5 from J, leaving 9 bases between them. Per the germline V gene, CDR1 is MNHEY and CDR2 is SMNVEV (reference sequence). The length of the CDR3 is 11 residues. CDR3 amino acids: CASKGLHEQYF. The CDR3 region has the DNA TGTGCCAGCAAGGGTCTACACGAGCAGTACTTC.

J is TRBJ2-2 and V is TRBV29-1; D is unclear. Germline CDR1 is SQVTM and CDR2 is ANQGSEA. This CDR3 region has 12 residues. The V end was cut by 4 bases, the J end by 4 bases, with 7 bases between. CDR3 DNA: TGCAGCGTTGGAGGAAGCACCGGGGAGCTGTTTTTT. This encodes CSVGGSTGELFF.

This clone was seen a few times. The V and J genes are TRBV19 and TRBJ2-7; 7 bases line up with TRBD1. The CDR3 runs to 14 residues. Trimming cost V 5 bases and J 2 bases; bases outside gene matches: 6. Germline-derived CDR1 and CDR2 are LNHDA and SQIVND (reference sequence). CDR3: CASSHRDSTYEQYF. Written as DNA, the CDR3 is TGTGCCAGTAGTCACCGGGACAGCACCTACGAGCAGTACTTC.

This clone was counted between two and nine times. The chain links TRBV15 to TRBJ2-7, with unresolved D. Trimming removed 5 bases from V and 0 bases from J, with 5 bases in between. Germline assignment: CDR1 LNHNV and CDR2 YYDKDF (reference sequence). This CDR3 has 12 residues. The CDR3 DNA reads TGTGCCACCAGCTCAAGCTCCTACGAGCAGTACTTC. Protein: CATSSSSYEQYF.

The chain is built from TRBV7-9 and TRBJ1-1; D is unresolved. The ends were cut back, 6 bases at V and 1 base at J, with 12 bases in the middle. In germline, CDR1 is SEHNR, CDR2 FQNEAQ (reference sequence). The CDR3 has 14 amino acids. CDR3 in DNA: TGTGCCAGCAGTAACGACAACGGGAACACTGAAGCTTTCTTT. Translated: CASSNDNGNTEAFF.